This entry describes one TCR beta chain. This specimen belongs to a study of identifying expanded T cells in peripheral blood. Generated by immunoSEQ multiplex PCR, the TCRdb table keeps only in-frame clones and is missing some. The repertoire holds 70,000 to 95,000 clones, roughly 86% seen once, with 3.9% in the top ten. CDR3 size: 18 residues. V lost 4 bases and J lost 0; bases outside the gene matches: 6. Germline assignment: CDR1 LGHNA and CDR2 YNFKEQ. This TCR came from a person between 18 and 70 years old in good health. The chain uses TRBV4-2 and TRBJ2-6, with 10 bases that match TRBD2. The sequenced material came from blood. Written as DNA, the CDR3 is TGTGCCAGCAGCCGCAGCGGGACTAGCGACTCTGGGGCCAACGTCCTGACTTTC. Translated, it gives CASSRSGTSDSGANVLTF.